This entry describes one TCR beta chain. These data are taken from a study of blood T cells in healthy people across ages. The germline gives CDR1 LGHNA, CDR2 YSLEER. This CDR3 region has 14 residues. The V gene lost 0 bases and the J gene lost 3 bases, with 9 bases spanning the gap. Using a J-beta primer mix together with a sample-barcoded 5' primer, a second PCR was run for roughly 7 to 11 cycles. TCRdb re-called the 5' RACE reads with MiXCR, one entry per CDR3 protein. Of fewer than 900,000 distinct CDR3 sequences listed, around 45% are singletons. The V gene is TRBV4-3, the J gene TRBJ2-7, with no clear D. The material sequenced was blood. The clonotype originates from a woman aged 55-75 years in good health. Written as DNA, the CDR3 is TGCGCCAGCAGCCAAGAGGGGTCGGGCTACGAGCAGTACTTC. Translation gives CASSQEGSGYEQYF.